The T cell receptor beta chain under discussion was sequenced for a study of blood T cell repertoires in COVID-19. The CDR3 extends over 15 amino acids. Looked up from germline, CDR1 is MNHNS and CDR2 is SASEGT. V lost 3 bases and J lost 2, with 14 bases in between. Clones were read by immunoSEQ multiplex PCR, and TCRdb kept only the in-frame ones, dropping some. The repertoire holds more than 250,000 clones, with around nine tenths as singletons. This sequence was found in a woman in her twenties or thirties who had recovered from COVID-19. The sequencing sample was made of PBMCs or T cells enriched from blood (not recorded which). The V and J genes are TRBV6-1 and TRBJ2-7; a possible D gene is TRBD2 (7 bases). CDR3 sequence: CASSEGGTRTYEQYF. The CDR3 coding sequence is TGTGCCAGCAGTGAGGGGGGGACAAGAACCTACGAGCAGTACTTC.